The 7 T cell receptor beta chains listed next were all sequenced from one sample in a study of blood T cell repertoires in COVID-19. The repertoire was sequenced with immunoSEQ multiplex PCR; TCRdb's copy has only in-frame clones and lacks some. The sample holds some 360,000 clones; more than 75% are singletons and the top ten take about 2%. The source material was peripheral blood. The receptors come from a woman aged 60-75 years with COVID-19, enrolled during active disease.

The chain combines TRBV6-5 with TRBJ1-3; 9 positions agree with TRBD1. Germline CDR1 reads MNHEY; CDR2 reads SVGAGI. J was trimmed by 0 bases and V by 5 bases; bases with no gene match: 2. The CDR3 totals 15 residues. CDR3 nucleotides: TGTGCCAGCAGTACGACAGGGGGCTCTGGAAACACCATATATTTT. This translates into CASSTTGGSGNTIYF.

The chain has TRBV19 and TRBJ2-7; 7 bases agree with TRBD1. With 3 bases clipped from V and 2 bases from J, the junction kept 4 bases outside the gene matches. The CDR3 has 14 amino acids. The germline V gene has CDR1 LNHDA and CDR2 SQIVND (reference sequence). The CDR3 loop is CASSMGTVTYEQYF. The CDR3 DNA follows: TGTGCCAGTAGTATGGGGACAGTTACCTACGAGCAGTACTTC.

The rearrangement uses TRBV15 and TRBJ1-4; 7 bases agree with TRBD1. Germline CDR1 is LNHNV and CDR2 is YYDKDF (reference sequence). V shed 3 bases, J shed 5 bases, and the junction held 6 bases outside the gene matches. The CDR3 runs to 15 residues. The CDR3 spells CATSRGTDKNEKLFF. In nucleotides, the CDR3 is TGTGCCACCAGCAGGGGGACAGATAAAAATGAAAAACTGTTTTTT.

This clone was picked up a small number of times. The chain joins TRBV9 to TRBJ1-1; D unclear. This CDR3 contains 13 residues. V gave up 0 bases and J gave up 1 base, with 4 bases separating them. In germline, CDR1 is SGDLS, CDR2 YYNGEE. This chain's CDR3 is CASSVGENTEAFF. The CDR3, as DNA: TGTGCCAGCAGCGTAGGAGAGAACACTGAAGCTTTCTTT.

The genes are TRBV6-5 and TRBJ1-6; D perhaps matches TRBD1 (6 bases). Germline-derived CDR1 and CDR2 are MNHEY and SVGAGI. The CDR3 is 14 residues long. V lost 6 bases to trimming and J lost 9 bases, with 15 bases between them. This chain's CDR3 is CASSLQGVGSPLHF. CDR3 DNA: TGTGCCAGCAGCCTACAGGGAGTAGGTTCACCCCTCCACTTT.

CDR3 in DNA: TGTGCCAGTAGCCCGGGGACAGGGAAGTATCAGCCCCAGCATTTT. This encodes CASSPGTGKYQPQHF. The V and J genes are TRBV19 and TRBJ1-5, with 9 nucleotides matching TRBD1. This CDR3 contains 15 residues. Per the germline V gene, CDR1 is LNHDA and CDR2 is SQIVND (reference sequence). The V segment lost 6 bases and the J segment 5 bases; nucleotides outside the gene matches: 8.

V and J are TRBV3-1 (or the pseudogene TRBV3-2) and TRBJ2-2; TRBD1 matches at 12 bases. CDR1 and CDR2 from the germline V gene are LGHDT and YNNKEL (reference sequence). V was clipped by 4 bases and J by 4 bases; unmatched bases: 10. This CDR3 contains 18 residues. This CDR3 is CASSPILGQGAATGELFF. CDR3 nucleotides: TGTGCCAGCAGCCCGATATTGGGACAGGGGGCGGCCACCGGGGAGCTGTTTTTT.